The present TCR beta chain was sequenced within a study of blood T cell repertoires in COVID-19. Study-level background: The United States, Italy and Spain were the sources of the acute and convalescent COVID-19 samples.

Study processing details: The assay estimated nucleated cells by amplifying reference gene primers. The assay was immunoSEQ multiplex PCR, and TCRdb's table has in-frame clones only and misses some. V, J and clone size are those of that table, while D and trimming were read from the DNA. Among 45,000 to 55,000 clones listed, around nine tenths were seen once. This CDR3 is built from 17 residues. V lost 5 bases and J lost 0; bases outside the gene matches: 2. Germline V gives CDR1 SGHVS, CDR2 FQNEAQ. The source of this sequence is a human donor in a cohort sampled during active COVID-19. What was sequenced was peripheral blood. This rearrangement joins TRBV7-8 to TRBJ2-2, with TRBD2 matching 14 bases. The CDR3 loop reads CASSVGLAGANTGELFF. CDR3 sequence (DNA): TGTGCCAGCAGCGTGGGACTAGCGGGAGCGAACACCGGGGAGCTGTTTTTT.